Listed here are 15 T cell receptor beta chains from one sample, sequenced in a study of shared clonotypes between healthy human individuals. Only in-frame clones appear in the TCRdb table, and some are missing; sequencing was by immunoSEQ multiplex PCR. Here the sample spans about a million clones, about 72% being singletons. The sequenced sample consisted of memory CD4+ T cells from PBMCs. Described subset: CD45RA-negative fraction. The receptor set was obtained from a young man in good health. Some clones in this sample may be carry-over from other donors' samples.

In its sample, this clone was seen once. DNA of the CDR3: TGTGCCAGCAGCGGCGGGACAGGGCGAAATCAGCCCCAGCATTTT. Translating it yields CASSGGTGRNQPQHF. V gene TRBV2 combines with J gene TRBJ1-5, with TRBD1 matching 9 bases. J gave up 4 bases and V 6 bases, and 7 bases lay outside the gene matches. CDR3 length equals 15 residues. Germline assignment: CDR1 SNHLY and CDR2 FYNNEI. Based on the CDR3 plus reference TRBV2 and TRBJ1-5, the full variable domain is EPEVTQTPSHQVTQMGQEVILRCVPISNHLYFYWYRQILGQKVEFLVSFYNNEISEKSEIFDDQFSVERPDGSNFTLKIRSTKLEDSAMYFCASSGGTGRNQPQHFGDGTRLSIL.

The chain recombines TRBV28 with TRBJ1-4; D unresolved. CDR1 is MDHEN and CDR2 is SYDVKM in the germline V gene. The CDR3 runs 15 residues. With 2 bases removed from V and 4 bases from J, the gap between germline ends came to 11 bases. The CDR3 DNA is TGTGCCAGCAGTTTAAAGTTCCCGTTTAATGAAAAACTGTTTTTT. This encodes CASSLKFPFNEKLFF. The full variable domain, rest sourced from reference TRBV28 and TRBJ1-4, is DVKVTQSSRYLVKRTGEKVFLECVQDMDHENMFWYRQDPGLGLRLIYFSYDVKMKEKGDIPEGYSVSREKKERFSLILESASTNQTSMYLCASSLKFPFNEKLFFGSGTQLSVL.

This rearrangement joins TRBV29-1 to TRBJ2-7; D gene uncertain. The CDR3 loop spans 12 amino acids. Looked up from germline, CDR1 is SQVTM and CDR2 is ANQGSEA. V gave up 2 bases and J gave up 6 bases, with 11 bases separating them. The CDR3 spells CSVERDLGEQYF. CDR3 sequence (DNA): TGCAGCGTTGAACGAGACTTGGGCGAGCAGTACTTC.

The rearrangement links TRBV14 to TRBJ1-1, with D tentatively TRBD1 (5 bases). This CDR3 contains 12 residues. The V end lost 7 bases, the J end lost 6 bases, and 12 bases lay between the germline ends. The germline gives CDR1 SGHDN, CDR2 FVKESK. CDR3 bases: TGTGCCAGCAAACGGGACGGAGCTGAAGCTTTCTTT. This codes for CASKRDGAEAFF.

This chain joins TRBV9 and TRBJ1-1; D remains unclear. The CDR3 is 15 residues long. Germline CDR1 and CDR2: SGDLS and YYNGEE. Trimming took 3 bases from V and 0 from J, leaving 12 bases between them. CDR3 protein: CASSGARTMNTEAFF. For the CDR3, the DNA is TGTGCCAGCAGCGGGGCCCGAACTATGAACACTGAAGCTTTCTTT. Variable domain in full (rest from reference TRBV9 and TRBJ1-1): DSGVTQTPKHLITATGQRVTLRCSPRSGDLSVYWYQQSLDQGLQFLIQYYNGEERAKGNILERFSAQQFPDLHSELNLSSLELGDSALYFCASSGARTMNTEAFFGQGTRLTVV.

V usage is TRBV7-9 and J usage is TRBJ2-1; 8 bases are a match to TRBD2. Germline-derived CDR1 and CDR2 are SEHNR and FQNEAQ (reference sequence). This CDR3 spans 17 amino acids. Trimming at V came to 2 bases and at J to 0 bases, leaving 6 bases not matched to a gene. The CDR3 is CASSLSGSPSSYNEQFF. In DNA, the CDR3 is TGTGCCAGCAGCTTAAGCGGGAGCCCGAGCTCCTACAATGAGCAGTTCTTC. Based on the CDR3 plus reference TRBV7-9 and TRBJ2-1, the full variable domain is DTGVSQNPRHKITKRGQNVTFRCDPISEHNRLYWYRQTLGQGPEFLTYFQNEAQLEKSRLLSDRFSAERPKGSFSTLEIQRTEQGDSAMYLCASSLSGSPSSYNEQFFGPGTRLTVL.

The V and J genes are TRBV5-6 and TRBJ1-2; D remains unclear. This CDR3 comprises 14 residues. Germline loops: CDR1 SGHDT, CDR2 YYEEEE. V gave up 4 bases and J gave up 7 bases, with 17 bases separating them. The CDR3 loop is CASSPDKGLGGYTF. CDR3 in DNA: TGTGCCAGCAGCCCAGACAAGGGTTTGGGTGGCTACACCTTC.

Written as DNA, the CDR3 is TGTGCCATCAGGCCAACTAGCGGGAGTTTCGAGACCCAGTACTTC. Translating gives CAIRPTSGSFETQYF. The gene calls are TRBV10-3 and TRBJ2-5, with TRBD2 matching over 11 bases. The CDR3 sequence is 15 residues long. With V trimmed by 6 bases and J by 5 bases, 8 bases remained unmatched. Per germline, CDR1 ENHRY and CDR2 SYGVKD.

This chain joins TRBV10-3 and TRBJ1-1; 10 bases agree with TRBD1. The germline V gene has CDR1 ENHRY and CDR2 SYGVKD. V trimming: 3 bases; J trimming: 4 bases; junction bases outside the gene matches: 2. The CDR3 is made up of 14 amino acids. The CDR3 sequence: CAISERQGATEAFF. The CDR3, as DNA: TGTGCCATCAGTGAACGACAGGGGGCCACTGAAGCTTTCTTT.

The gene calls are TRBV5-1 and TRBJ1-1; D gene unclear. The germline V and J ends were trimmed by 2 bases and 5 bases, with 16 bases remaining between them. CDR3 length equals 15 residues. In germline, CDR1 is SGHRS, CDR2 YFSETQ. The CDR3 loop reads CASSFILGTPTEAFF. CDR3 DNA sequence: TGCGCCAGCAGCTTCATCCTGGGTACCCCAACTGAAGCTTTCTTT.

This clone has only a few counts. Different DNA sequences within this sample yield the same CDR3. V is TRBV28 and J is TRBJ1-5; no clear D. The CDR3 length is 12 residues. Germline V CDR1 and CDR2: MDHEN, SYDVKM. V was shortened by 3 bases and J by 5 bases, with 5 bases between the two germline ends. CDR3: CASSLADQPQHF. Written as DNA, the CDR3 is TGTGCCAGCAGTTTGGCGGATCAGCCCCAGCATTTT.

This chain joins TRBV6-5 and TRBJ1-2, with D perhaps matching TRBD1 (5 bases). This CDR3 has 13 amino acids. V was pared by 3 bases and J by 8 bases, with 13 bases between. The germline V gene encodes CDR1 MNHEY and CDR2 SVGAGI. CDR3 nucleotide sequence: TGTGCCAGCAGTTATAGGGCAGGGCACGGCTACACCTTC. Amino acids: CASSYRAGHGYTF.

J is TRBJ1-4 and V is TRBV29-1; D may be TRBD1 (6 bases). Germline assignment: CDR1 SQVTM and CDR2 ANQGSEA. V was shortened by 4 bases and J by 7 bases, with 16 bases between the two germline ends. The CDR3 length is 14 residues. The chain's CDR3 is CSVVKGERGEKLFF. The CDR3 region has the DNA TGCAGCGTTGTGAAGGGGGAAAGGGGTGAAAAACTGTTTTTT.

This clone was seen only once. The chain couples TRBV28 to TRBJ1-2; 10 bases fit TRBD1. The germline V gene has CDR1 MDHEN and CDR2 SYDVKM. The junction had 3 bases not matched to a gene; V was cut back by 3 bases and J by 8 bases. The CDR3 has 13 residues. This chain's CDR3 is CASSLGQGSGYTF. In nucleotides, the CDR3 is TGTGCCAGCAGTTTGGGACAGGGGTCGGGCTACACCTTC.

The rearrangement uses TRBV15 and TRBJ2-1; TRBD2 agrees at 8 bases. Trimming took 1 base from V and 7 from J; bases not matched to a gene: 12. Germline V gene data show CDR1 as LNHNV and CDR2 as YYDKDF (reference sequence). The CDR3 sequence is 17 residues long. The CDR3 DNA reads TGTGCCACCAGCAGAGCGCAGGCGGGAGGCCGTCGGAATGAGCAGTTCTTC. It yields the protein CATSRAQAGGRRNEQFF.